Given below is one T cell receptor beta chain in context. Its specificity is unknown. This is likely a read error, given that the CDR3 carries no conserved phenylalanine or tryptophan at its end. This sample is part of a study of blood T cells in healthy people across ages. A second PCR, run for about 6 to 11 cycles, used a sample-barcoded 5' primer plus a J-beta primer mix. Every cDNA molecule carried a tag from a template-switch adaptor bearing 12 random nucleotides. Researchers report that each sample yielded at least 2.5 million CDR3-containing paired-end reads. TCRdb processed the 5' RACE reads anew with MiXCR; each CDR3 protein has one entry. The sample records 1.5 million to 2 million distinct CDR3 sequences, about 31% being singletons. The study's findings and limits: Older individuals had lower TCR beta diversity per million T cells (the decline was roughly linear). Investigators treated diversity estimates from one million T cells as underestimates.

The CDR3 covers 13 residues. Trimming pared 4 bases from V and 2 bases from J, leaving 9 bases between. CDR1 and CDR2 (germline): LNHNV, YYDKDF (reference sequence). The sequencing sample was made of blood. This chain links TRBV15 with TRBJ2-7; D perhaps matches TRBD1 (5 bases). This sequence originates from a woman aged 25 to 39 in good health. The CDR3 bases are TGTGCCACCAGCACAGGGCAAACCTACGAGCAGTACTCC. Translated, it gives CATSTGQTYEQYS.